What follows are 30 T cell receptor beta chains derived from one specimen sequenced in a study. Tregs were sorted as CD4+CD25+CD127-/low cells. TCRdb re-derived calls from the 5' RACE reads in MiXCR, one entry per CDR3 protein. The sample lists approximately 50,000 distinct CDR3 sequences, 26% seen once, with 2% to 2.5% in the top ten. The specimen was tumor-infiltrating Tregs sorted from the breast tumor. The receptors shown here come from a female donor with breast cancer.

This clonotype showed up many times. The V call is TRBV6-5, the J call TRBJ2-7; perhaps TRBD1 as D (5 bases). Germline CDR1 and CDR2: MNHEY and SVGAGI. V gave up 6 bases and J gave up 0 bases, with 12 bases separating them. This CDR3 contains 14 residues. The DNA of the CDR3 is TGTGCCAGCAGCAGAACAGGATCCTCCTACGAGCAGTACTTC. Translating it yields CASSRTGSSYEQYF.

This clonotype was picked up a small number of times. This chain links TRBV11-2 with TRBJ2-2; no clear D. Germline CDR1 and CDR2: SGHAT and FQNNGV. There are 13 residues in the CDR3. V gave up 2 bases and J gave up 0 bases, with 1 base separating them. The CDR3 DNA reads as TGTGCCAGCAGCTTACCGAACACCGGGGAGCTGTTTTTT. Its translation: CASSLPNTGELFF.

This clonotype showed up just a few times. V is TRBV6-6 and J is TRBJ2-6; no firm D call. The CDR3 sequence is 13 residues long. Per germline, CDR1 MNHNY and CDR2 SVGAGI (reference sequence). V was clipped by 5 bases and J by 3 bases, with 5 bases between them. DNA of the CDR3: TGTGCCAGCAGTATTATTGGGGCCAACGTCCTGACTTTC. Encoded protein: CASSIIGANVLTF.

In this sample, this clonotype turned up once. The chain's CDR3 is CAISDFGGKETQYF. CDR3 in DNA: TGTGCCATCAGTGACTTTGGGGGAAAAGAGACCCAGTACTTC. The chain links TRBV10-3 to TRBJ2-5; D tentatively fits TRBD1 or TRBD2 (5 bases each). Germline V gene lookup returns CDR1 ENHRY and CDR2 SYGVKD. V lost 3 bases to trimming and J lost 3 bases, with 11 bases between them. The CDR3 consists of 14 residues.

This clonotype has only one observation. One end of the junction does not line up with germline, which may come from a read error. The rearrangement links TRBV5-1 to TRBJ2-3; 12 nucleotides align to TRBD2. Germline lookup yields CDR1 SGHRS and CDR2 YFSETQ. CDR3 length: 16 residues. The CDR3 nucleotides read TGCGCCACCTCACTAGCGGGGGGCTGGGACACAGAAACGCAGTATTTT. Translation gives CATSLAGGWDTETQYF.

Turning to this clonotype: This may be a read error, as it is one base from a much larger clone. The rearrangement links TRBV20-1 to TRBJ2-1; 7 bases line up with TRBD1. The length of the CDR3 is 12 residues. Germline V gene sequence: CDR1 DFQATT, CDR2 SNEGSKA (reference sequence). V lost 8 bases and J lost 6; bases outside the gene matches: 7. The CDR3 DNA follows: TGCAGTACGACAAACAGGGGCAATGAGCAGTTCTTC. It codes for CSTTNRGNEQFF.

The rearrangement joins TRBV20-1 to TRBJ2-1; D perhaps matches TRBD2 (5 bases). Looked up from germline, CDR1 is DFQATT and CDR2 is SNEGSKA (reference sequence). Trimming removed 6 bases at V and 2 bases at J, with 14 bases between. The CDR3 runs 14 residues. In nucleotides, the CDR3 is TGCAGTGCGGGCCTGGACTCCCCCTACAATGAGCAGTTCTTC. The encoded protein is CSAGLDSPYNEQFF.

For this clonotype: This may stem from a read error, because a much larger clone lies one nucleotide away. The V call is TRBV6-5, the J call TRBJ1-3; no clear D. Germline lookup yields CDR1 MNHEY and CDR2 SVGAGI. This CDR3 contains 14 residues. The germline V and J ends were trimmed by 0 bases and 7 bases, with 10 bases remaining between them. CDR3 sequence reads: CASSYSLRLNTIYF. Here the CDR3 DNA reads TGTGCCAGCAGTTACTCGTTACGACTTAACACCATATATTTT.

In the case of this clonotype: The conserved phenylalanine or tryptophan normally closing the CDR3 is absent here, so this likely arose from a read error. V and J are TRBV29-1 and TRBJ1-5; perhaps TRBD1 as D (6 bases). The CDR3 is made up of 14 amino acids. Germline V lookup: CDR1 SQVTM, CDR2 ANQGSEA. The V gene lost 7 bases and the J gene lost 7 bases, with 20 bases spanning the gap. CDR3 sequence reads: CSAMTGALGQPQHL. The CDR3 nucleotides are TGCAGCGCCATGACGGGGGCGCTTGGGCAGCCCCAGCATCTT.

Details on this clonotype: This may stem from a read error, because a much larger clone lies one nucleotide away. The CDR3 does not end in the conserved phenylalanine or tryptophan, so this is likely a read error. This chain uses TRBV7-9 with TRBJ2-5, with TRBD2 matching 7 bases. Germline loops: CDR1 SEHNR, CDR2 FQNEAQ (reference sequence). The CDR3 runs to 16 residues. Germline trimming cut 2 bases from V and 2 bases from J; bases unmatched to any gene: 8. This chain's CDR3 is CASSLKRGVGQETQYV. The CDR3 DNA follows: TGTGCCAGCAGCTTAAAGCGGGGTGTGGGACAAGAGACCCAGTACGTC.

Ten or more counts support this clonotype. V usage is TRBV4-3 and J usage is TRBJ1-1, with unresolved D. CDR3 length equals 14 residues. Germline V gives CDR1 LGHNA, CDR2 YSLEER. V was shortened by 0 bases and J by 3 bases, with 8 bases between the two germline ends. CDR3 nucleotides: TGCGCCAGCAGCCAAGAATCTTTGGACACTGAAGCTTTCTTT. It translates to CASSQESLDTEAFF.

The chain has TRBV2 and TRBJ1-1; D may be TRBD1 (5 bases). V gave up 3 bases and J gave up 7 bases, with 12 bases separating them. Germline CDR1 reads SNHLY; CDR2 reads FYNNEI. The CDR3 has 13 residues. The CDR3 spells CASSDHRRGEAFF. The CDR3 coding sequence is TGTGCCAGCAGTGATCACAGGAGGGGTGAAGCTTTCTTT.

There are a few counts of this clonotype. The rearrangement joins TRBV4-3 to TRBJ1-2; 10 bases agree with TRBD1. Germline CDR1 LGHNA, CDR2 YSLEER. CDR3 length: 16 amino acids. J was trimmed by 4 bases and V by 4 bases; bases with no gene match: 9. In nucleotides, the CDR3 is TGCGCCAGCAGCCTCTACGAGAGACAGGGGGCCTATGGCTACACCTTC. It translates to CASSLYERQGAYGYTF.

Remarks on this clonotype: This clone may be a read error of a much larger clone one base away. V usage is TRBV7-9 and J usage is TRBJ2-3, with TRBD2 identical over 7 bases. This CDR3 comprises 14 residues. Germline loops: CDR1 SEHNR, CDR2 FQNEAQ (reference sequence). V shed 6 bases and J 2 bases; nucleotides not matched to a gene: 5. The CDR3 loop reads CASRRGGDTDTQYF. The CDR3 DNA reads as TGTGCCAGCAGGCGCGGGGGTGACACAGATACGCAGTATTTT. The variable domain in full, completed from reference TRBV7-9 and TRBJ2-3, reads DTGVSQNPRHKITKRGQNVTFRCDPISEHNRLYWYRQTLGQGPEFLTYFQNEAQLEKSRLLSDRFSAERPKGSFSTLEIQRTEQGDSAMYLCASRRGGDTDTQYFGPGTRLTVL.

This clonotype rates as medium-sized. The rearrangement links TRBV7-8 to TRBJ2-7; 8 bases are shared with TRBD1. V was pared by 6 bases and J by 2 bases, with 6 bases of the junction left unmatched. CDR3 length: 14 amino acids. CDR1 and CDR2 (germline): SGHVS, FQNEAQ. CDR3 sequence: CASRRTGIPYEQYF. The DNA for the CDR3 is TGTGCCAGCAGGAGGACAGGGATCCCCTACGAGCAGTACTTC.

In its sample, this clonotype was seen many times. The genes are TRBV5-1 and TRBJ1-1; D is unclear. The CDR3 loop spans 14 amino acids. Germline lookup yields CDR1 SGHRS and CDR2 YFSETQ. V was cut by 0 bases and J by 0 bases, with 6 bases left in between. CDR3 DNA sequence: TGCGCCAGCAGCTTGGACGGACTGAACACTGAAGCTTTCTTT. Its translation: CASSLDGLNTEAFF.

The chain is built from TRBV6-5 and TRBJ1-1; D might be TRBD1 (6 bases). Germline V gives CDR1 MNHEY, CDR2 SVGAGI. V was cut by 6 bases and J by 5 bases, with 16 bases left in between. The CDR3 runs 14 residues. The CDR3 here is CASRQLGGRTEAFF. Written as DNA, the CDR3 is TGTGCCAGCAGGCAGCTTGGGGGGCGGACTGAAGCTTTCTTT.

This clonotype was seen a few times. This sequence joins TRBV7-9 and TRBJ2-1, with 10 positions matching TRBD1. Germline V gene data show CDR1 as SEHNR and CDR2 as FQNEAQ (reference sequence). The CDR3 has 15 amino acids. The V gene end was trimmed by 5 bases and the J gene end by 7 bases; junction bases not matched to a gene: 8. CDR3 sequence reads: CASSPKGQGRNEQFF. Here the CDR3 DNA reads TGTGCCAGCAGCCCTAAGGGACAGGGGAGGAATGAGCAGTTCTTC.

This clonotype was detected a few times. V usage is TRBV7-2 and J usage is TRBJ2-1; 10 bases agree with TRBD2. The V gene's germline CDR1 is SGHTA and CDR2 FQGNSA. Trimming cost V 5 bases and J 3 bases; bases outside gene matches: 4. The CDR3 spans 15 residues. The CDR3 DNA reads TGTGCCAGCAGCCTTAGCGGGAGGATCTACAATGAGCAGTTCTTC. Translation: CASSLSGRIYNEQFF.

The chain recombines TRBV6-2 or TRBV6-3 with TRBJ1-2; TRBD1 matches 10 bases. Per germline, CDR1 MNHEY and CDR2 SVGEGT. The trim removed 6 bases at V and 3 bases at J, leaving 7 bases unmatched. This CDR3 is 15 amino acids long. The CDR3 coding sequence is TGTGCCAGCAGCCCCGGGACAGGGGCTTACTATGGCTACACCTTC. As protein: CASSPGTGAYYGYTF.

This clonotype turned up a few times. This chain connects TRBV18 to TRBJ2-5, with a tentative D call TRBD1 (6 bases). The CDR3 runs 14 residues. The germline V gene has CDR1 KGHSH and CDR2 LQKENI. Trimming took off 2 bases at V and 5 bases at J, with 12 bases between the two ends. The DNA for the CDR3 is TGTGCCAGCTCACCATACCAGGGGTTCGAGACCCAGTACTTC. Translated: CASSPYQGFETQYF. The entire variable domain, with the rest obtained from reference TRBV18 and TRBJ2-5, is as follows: NAGVMQNPRHLVRRRGQEARLRCSPMKGHSHVYWYRQLPEEGLKFMVYLQKENIIDESGMPKERFSAEFPKEGPSILRIQQVVRGDSAAYFCASSPYQGFETQYFGPGTRLLVL.

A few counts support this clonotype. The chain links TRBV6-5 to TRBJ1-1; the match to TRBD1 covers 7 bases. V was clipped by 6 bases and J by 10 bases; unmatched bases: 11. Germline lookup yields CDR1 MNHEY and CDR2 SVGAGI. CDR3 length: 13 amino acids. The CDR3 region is CASRGTGAEGAFF. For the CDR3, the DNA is TGTGCCAGCAGGGGTACAGGGGCGGAGGGAGCTTTCTTT.

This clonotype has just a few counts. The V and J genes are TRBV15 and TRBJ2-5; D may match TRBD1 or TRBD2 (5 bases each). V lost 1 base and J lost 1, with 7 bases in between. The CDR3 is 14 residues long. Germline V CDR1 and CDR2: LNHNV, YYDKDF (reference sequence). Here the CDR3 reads CATSRAGAQETQYF. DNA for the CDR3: TGTGCCACCAGCAGAGCCGGGGCCCAAGAGACCCAGTACTTC.

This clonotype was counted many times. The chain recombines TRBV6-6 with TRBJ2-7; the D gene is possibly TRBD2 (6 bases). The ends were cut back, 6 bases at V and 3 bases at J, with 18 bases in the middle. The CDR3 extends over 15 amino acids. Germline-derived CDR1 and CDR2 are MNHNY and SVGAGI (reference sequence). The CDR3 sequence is CASSPTAGKIYEQYF. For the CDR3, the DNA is TGTGCCAGCAGCCCCACCGCGGGGAAAATCTACGAGCAGTACTTC.

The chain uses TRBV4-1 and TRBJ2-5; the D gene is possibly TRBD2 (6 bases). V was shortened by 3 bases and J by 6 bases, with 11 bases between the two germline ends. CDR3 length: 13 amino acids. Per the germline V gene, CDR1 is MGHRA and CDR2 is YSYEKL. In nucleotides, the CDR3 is TGCGCCAGCAGCCAGGAGGGGCATCAGACCCAGTACTTC. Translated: CASSQEGHQTQYF.

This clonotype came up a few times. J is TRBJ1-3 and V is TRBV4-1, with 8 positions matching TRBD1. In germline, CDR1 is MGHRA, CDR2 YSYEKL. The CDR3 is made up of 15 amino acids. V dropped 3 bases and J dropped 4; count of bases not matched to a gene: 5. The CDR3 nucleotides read TGCGCCAGCAGCCAGGACAGGGAGGCCGGAAACACCATATATTTT. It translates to CASSQDREAGNTIYF.

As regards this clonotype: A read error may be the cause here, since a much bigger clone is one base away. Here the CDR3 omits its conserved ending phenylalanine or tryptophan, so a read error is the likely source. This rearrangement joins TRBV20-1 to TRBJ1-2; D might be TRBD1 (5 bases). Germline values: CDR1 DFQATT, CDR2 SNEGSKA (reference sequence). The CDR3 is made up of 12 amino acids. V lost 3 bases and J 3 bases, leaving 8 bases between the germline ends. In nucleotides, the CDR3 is TGCAGTGCTAGTACCAGGGACTATGGCTACACCTCC. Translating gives CSASTRDYGYTS.

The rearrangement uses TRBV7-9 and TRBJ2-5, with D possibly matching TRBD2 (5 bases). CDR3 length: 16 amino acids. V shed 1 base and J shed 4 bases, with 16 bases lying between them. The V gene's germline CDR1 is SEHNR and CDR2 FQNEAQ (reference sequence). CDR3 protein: CASSLEGGRISETQYF. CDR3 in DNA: TGTGCCAGCAGCTTAGAAGGAGGCCGGATTTCAGAGACCCAGTACTTC.

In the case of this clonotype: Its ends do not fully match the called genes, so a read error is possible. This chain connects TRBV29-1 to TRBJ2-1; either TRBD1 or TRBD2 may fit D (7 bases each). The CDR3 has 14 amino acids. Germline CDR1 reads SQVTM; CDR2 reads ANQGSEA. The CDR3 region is CSVGGGGSCNEQFF. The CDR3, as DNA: TGCAGCGTGGGAGGGGGCGGGTCCTGCAATGAGCAGTTCTTC.

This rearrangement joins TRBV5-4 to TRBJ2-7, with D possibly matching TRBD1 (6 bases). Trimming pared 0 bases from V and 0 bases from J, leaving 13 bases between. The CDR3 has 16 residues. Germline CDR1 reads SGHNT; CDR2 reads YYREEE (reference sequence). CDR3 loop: CASSLGTGTPSYEQYF. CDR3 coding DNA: TGTGCCAGCAGCTTGGGAACCGGGACACCCTCCTACGAGCAGTACTTC.